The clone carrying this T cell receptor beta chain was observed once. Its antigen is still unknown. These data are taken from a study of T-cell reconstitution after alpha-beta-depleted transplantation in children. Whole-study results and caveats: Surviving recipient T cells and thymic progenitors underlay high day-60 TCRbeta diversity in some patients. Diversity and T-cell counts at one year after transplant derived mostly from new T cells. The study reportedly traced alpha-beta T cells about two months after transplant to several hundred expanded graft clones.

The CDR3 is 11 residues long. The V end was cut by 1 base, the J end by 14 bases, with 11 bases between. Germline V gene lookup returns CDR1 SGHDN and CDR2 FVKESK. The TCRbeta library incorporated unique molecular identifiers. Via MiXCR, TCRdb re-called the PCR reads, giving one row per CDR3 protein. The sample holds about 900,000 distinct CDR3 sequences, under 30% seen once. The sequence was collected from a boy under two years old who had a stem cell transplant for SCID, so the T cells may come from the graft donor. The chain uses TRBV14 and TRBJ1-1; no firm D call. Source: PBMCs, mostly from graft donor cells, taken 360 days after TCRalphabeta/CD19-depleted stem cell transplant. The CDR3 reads CASSQGAPTFF. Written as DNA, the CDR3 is TGTGCCAGCAGCCAAGGGGCACCCACCTTCTTT.